Each of the 5 T cell receptor beta chains below was sequenced from the same sample in a study of T cell changes during pregnancy in multiple sclerosis. Some clones are missing from TCRdb's copy, which holds only in-frame ones; the method was immunoSEQ multiplex PCR. The sample consists of approximately 70,000 clones, about nine tenths of them appearing once. The starting material was peripheral blood, obtained in the third trimester of pregnancy. These receptors were collected from a female donor in good health, enrolled as a control in a pregnancy study.

This clone was seen once. In nucleotides, the CDR3 is TGTGCCAGCAGCTTAGGTTTTTCGGGACAGATAGACGAGCAGTACTTC. It translates to CASSLGFSGQIDEQYF. This chain joins TRBV7-6 and TRBJ2-7; 7 nucleotides line up with TRBD1. The CDR3 is 16 amino acids. J was trimmed by 5 bases and V by 1 base; bases with no gene match: 11. From germline, CDR1 is SGHVS and CDR2 FNYEAQ.

This chain links TRBV4-1 with TRBJ2-1; TRBD1 is a possible D gene (5 bases). V was clipped by 0 bases and J by 10 bases, with 13 bases between them. CDR3 length: 14 amino acids. Germline V gene data show CDR1 as MGHRA and CDR2 as YSYEKL. The CDR3: CASSQDFNRPEQFF. CDR3 bases: TGCGCCAGCAGCCAAGATTTTAACAGGCCGGAGCAGTTCTTC.

The chain couples TRBV5-1 to TRBJ2-1; 12 bases are shared with TRBD2. Trimming at V came to 4 bases and at J to 5 bases, leaving 7 bases not matched to a gene. CDR1 is SGHRS, CDR2 YFSETQ, per germline. The CDR3 extends over 16 amino acids. CDR3 in DNA: TGCGCCAGCAGCGCCTGGACTAGCGGGGAACACAATGAGCAGTTCTTC. Amino acid sequence: CASSAWTSGEHNEQFF. The variable domain in full, completed from reference TRBV5-1 and TRBJ2-1, reads KAGVTQTPRYLIKTRGQQVTLSCSPISGHRSVSWYQQTPGQGLQFLFEYFSETQRNKGNFPGRFSGRQFSNSRSEMNVSTLELGDSALYLCASSAWTSGEHNEQFFGPGTRLTVL.

The rearrangement joins TRBV19 to TRBJ2-7; D is ambiguous. This CDR3 is built from 15 residues. Germline CDR1 reads LNHDA; CDR2 reads SQIVND (reference sequence). V lost 5 bases and J lost 1, with 15 bases in between. Here the CDR3 DNA reads TGTGCCAGTAGTTCCGCCGCCCGGTCTTCCTACGAGCAGTACTTC. This encodes CASSSAARSSYEQYF.

The rearrangement uses TRBV9 and TRBJ1-1; D gene ambiguous. V lost 0 bases and J 2 bases, leaving 14 bases between the germline ends. Per germline, CDR1 SGDLS and CDR2 YYNGEE. The CDR3 is made up of 16 amino acids. CDR3 DNA: TGTGCCAGCAGCGTAGCACCCGGGGAGGGAAACACTGAAGCTTTCTTT. Protein product: CASSVAPGEGNTEAFF.